One and the same sample provided the 3 T cell receptor beta chains below, sequenced in a study of T-cell reconstitution after alpha-beta-depleted transplantation in children. Unique molecular identifiers were used in preparing the TCRbeta library. TCRdb processed the PCR reads anew with MiXCR; each CDR3 protein has one entry. Of 450,000 to 600,000 distinct CDR3 sequences in the sample, roughly 33% were seen once. The sample in question was PBMCs from the stem cell graft donor, obtained from the stem cell graft. The origin of the receptors is a human donor who donated a stem cell graft to a child with aplastic anemia.

The chain carries TRBV7-9 and TRBJ2-1; D is tentatively TRBD1 or TRBD2 (5 bases each). The CDR3 is 17 amino acids. V lost 3 bases and J lost 4, with 19 bases in between. The germline CDR1 and CDR2 sequences are SEHNR and FQNEAQ (reference sequence). CDR3 nucleotides: TGTGCCAGCAGCTTCTTGGTGGTAGGGACGTCTTACAATGAGCAGTTCTTC. It is translated as CASSFLVVGTSYNEQFF.

This clonotype was counted only a few times. V gene TRBV15 combines with J gene TRBJ2-7; D may be TRBD2 (6 bases). Germline V CDR1 and CDR2: LNHNV, YYDKDF (reference sequence). The ends were cut back, 5 bases at V and 2 bases at J, with 19 bases in the middle. This CDR3 contains 16 residues. The CDR3: CATSGGIRTPAYEQYF. The CDR3 DNA follows: TGTGCCACCAGCGGGGGGATCAGGACACCGGCCTACGAGCAGTACTTC. Using reference TRBV15 and TRBJ2-7 for the parts outside the CDR3, the full variable domain is DAMVIQNPRYQVTQFGKPVTLSCSQTLNHNVMYWYQQKSSQAPKLLFHYYDKDFNNEADTPDNFQSRRPNTSFCFLDIRSPGLGDTAMYLCATSGGIRTPAYEQYFGPGTRLTVT.

The J gene is TRBJ2-6, the V gene TRBV6-6; D not resolved. Germline values: CDR1 MNHNY, CDR2 SVGAGI (reference sequence). The CDR3 totals 13 residues. Trimming shortened V by 7 bases and J by 2 bases, and 6 bases separated the two germline ends. In nucleotides, the CDR3 is TGTGCCAGCATCGCCCCTGGGGCCAACGTCCTGACTTTC. Translated: CASIAPGANVLTF.